This TCR beta chain emerged from a study of T-cell reconstitution after alpha-beta-depleted transplantation in children (TCRdb year 2016). About the investigation overall: Using TCR repertoire profiling, the study quantitatively followed how T-cell immune reconstitution unfolded in children after TCRalphabeta/CD19-depleted allogeneic hematopoietic cell transplantation.

In this sample, this clonotype turned up a few times. Its antigen is still unknown. No base quality values were provided; no much bigger clone lies one nucleotide off. The library was produced with PCR. The sample was run on an Illumina HiSeq 2500. TCR library preparation used molecular barcoding, with unique molecular identifiers applied to normalize quantification of the TCRbeta repertoire. TCRdb handled the public reads itself, with Q25 trimming in fastp and clone calling in MiXCR, and kept productive beta chains. Under each unique CDR3 protein, matching rows form one entry showing the most common genes and DNA. The sample contains approximately 350,000 distinct CDR3 sequences, 13% of them found a single time. The ten largest clones take up about 3.9% of the sample. From a lookup of the germline V gene, CDR1 and CDR2 are SGHDT and YYEEEE. V is reduced by 3 bases and J by 2 bases, leaving a spacing of 12 bases between them. Reading from cysteine to phenylalanine, the CDR3 counts 14 amino acids. Just CDR3 DNA is preserved here, 42 bases in frame from base 1.

The sample in question was PBMCs, obtained from the stem cell graft. The TCR originated in a human donor who donated a stem cell graft to a child with Fanconi anemia. The rearrangement combines TRBV5-6 with TRBJ2-7, with TRBD1 as a weak D call on 5 bases. CDR3 region: CASSSRRQPYEQYF. The DNA sequence is TGTGCCAGCAGCTCCCGACGACAGCCCTACGAGCAGTACTTC. The CDR3 plus the reference TRBV5-6 and TRBJ2-7 genes for the other parts give the full variable domain: DAGVTQSPTHLIKTRGQQVTLRCSPKSGHDTVSWYQQALGQGPQFIFQYYEEEERQRGNFPDRFSGHQFPNYSSELNVNALLLGDSALYLCASSSRRQPYEQYFGPGTRLTVT.